The clone carrying this TCR beta chain has just a few counts. The data are from a study of somatic mutations in cytotoxic T cells in rheumatoid arthritis. Germline V gene sequence: CDR1 SGHNT, CDR2 YYREEE (reference sequence). V shed 5 bases and J shed 0 bases, with 12 bases lying between them. The CDR3 extends over 15 amino acids. Sequencing used immunoSEQ multiplex PCR; TCRdb keeps in-frame clones, though not all of them. The sample contains under 20,000 clones, about 81% of which appear only once. The chain employs TRBV5-4 and TRBJ2-1; tentative D call: TRBD1 (6 bases). The sample comprised CD8+ T cells sorted from blood. The clonotype was recovered from an adult with rheumatoid arthritis. CDR3 residues: CASRSTGSSYNEQFF. CDR3 in DNA: TGTGCCAGCAGATCCACAGGGAGCTCCTACAATGAGCAGTTCTTC. The whole variable domain, filled in from reference TRBV5-4 and TRBJ2-1, reads ETGVTQSPTHLIKTRGQQVTLRCSSQSGHNTVSWYQQALGQGPQFIFQYYREEENGRGNFPPRFSGLQFPNYSSELNVNALELDDSALYLCASRSTGSSYNEQFFGPGTRLTVL.